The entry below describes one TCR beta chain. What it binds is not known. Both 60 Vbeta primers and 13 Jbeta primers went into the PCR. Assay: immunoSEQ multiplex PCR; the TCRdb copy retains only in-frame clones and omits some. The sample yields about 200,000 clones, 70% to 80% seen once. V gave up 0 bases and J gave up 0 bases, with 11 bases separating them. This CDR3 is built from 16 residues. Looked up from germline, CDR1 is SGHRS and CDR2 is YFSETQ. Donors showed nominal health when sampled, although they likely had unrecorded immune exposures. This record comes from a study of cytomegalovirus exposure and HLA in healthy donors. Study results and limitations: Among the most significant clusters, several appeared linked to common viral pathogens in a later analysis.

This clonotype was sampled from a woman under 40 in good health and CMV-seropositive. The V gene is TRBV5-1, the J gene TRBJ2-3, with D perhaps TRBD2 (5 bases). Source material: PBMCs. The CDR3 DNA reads TGCGCCAGCAGCTTGGCCGGACTCCCCAGCACAGATACGCAGTATTTT. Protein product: CASSLAGLPSTDTQYF.